These 28 T cell receptor beta chains share one sample of origin, sequenced in a study of blood T cell repertoires in COVID-19. Using immunoSEQ multiplex PCR, the repertoire was profiled, and TCRdb retains in-frame clones only, with some absent. This sample has 250,000 to 300,000 clones, with over 75% found just once. The sequencing input was PBMCs or T cells enriched from blood (not recorded which). The origin of the receptors is a woman in her 30s who had recovered from COVID-19.

The chain employs TRBV7-2 and TRBJ2-5; D gene uncertain. The CDR3 runs to 14 residues. Germline V gene sequence: CDR1 SGHTA, CDR2 FQGNSA. Deletions cut 6 bases from V and 5 bases from J, with 16 bases between. The CDR3 spells CASRISGLLETQYF. The CDR3 DNA is TGTGCCAGCAGAATTTCTGGCCTTTTGGAGACCCAGTACTTC. The whole variable domain, remainder taken from reference TRBV7-2 and TRBJ2-5, is GAGVSQSPSNKVTEKGKDVELRCDPISGHTALYWYRQSLGQGLEFLIYFQGNSAPDKSGLPSDRFSAERTGGSVSTLTIQRTQQEDSAVYLCASRISGLLETQYFGPGTRLLVL.

This clone appeared once. The CDR3 region has the DNA TGTGCCAGCAGCTTTAGGGGTAAGGGTAGCAATCAGCCCCAGCATTTT. Amino acids: CASSFRGKGSNQPQHF. V is TRBV5-8 and J is TRBJ1-5, with D maybe TRBD1 (5 bases). V lost 2 bases and J lost 0, with 12 bases in between. The CDR3 consists of 16 residues. Per germline, CDR1 SGHTS and CDR2 YDEGEE.

The rearrangement links TRBV7-2 to TRBJ1-1; D perhaps matches TRBD1 (5 bases). CDR1 is SGHTA and CDR2 is FQGNSA in the germline V gene. This CDR3 is built from 14 residues. Trimming shortened V by 3 bases and J by 5 bases, and 13 bases separated the two germline ends. The CDR3 DNA reads as TGTGCCAGCAGCTTCAAGGAGGGGAGGACTGAAGCTTTCTTT. Translated: CASSFKEGRTEAFF.

The chain carries TRBV7-2 and TRBJ2-7; the D is unclear. The germline gives CDR1 SGHTA, CDR2 FQGNSA. The CDR3 totals 13 residues. V lost 3 bases and J lost 2, with 8 bases in between. The CDR3 reads CASSFDSTYEQYF. The CDR3 region has the DNA TGTGCCAGCAGCTTCGACTCTACCTACGAGCAGTACTTC.

The rearrangement joins TRBV7-8 to TRBJ2-1; 8 bases align to TRBD2. The trim removed 6 bases at V and 8 bases at J, leaving 18 bases unmatched. This CDR3 has 17 amino acids. CDR1 SGHVS and CDR2 FQNEAQ come from the germline V gene. CDR3: CASSQGVWAGGGDEQFF. CDR3 nucleotide sequence: TGTGCCAGCAGTCAAGGGGTTTGGGCGGGGGGCGGCGATGAGCAGTTCTTC. The full variable domain, in which reference TRBV7-8 and TRBJ2-1 provide the parts outside the CDR3, is GAGVSQSPRYKVAKRGQDVALRCDPISGHVSLFWYQQALGQGPEFLTYFQNEAQLDKSGLPSDRFFAERPEGSVSTLKIQRTQQEDSAVYLCASSQGVWAGGGDEQFFGPGTRLTVL.

This clone was detected a few times. The chain joins TRBV5-1 to TRBJ1-2, with 7 bases that match TRBD1. The CDR3 runs 12 residues. V shed 5 bases and J 6 bases; nucleotides not matched to a gene: 4. Germline V gives CDR1 SGHRS, CDR2 YFSETQ. CDR3 protein: CASRGDSHGYTF. The CDR3 bases are TGCGCCAGCAGAGGGGACAGCCATGGCTACACCTTC.

The chain joins TRBV18 to TRBJ2-7; 7 positions agree with TRBD2. The CDR3 consists of 15 residues. V lost 6 bases, J lost 3 bases, and 11 bases stayed unmatched. The germline CDR1 and CDR2 sequences are KGHSH and LQKENI. As DNA, the CDR3 is TGTGCCAGCTCCGACCCCTGGGGGGGGAGCTACGAGCAGTACTTC. Residues: CASSDPWGGSYEQYF.

The chain combines TRBV7-9 with TRBJ1-1, with TRBD1 identical over 8 bases. V was pared by 4 bases and J by 3 bases, with 7 bases of the junction left unmatched. The CDR3 spans 15 residues. Germline CDR1 and CDR2: SEHNR and FQNEAQ (reference sequence). CDR3 bases: TGTGCCAGCAGCTCCACCCGACAGGGGCACACTGAAGCTTTCTTT. Amino acid sequence: CASSSTRQGHTEAFF.

CDR3 DNA sequence: TGTGCCAGCAGTCAGCTACCGGGACAGGGTGGCGGGGAGCTGTTTTTT. Amino acids: CASSQLPGQGGGELFF. This chain joins TRBV6-6 and TRBJ2-2; TRBD1 matches at 9 bases. Germline V CDR1 and CDR2: MNHNY, SVGAGI (reference sequence). The CDR3 runs to 16 residues. V lost 5 bases to trimming and J lost 7 bases; unmatched junction nucleotides: 11.

The chain employs TRBV2 and TRBJ2-7, with 9 bases lining up with TRBD1. The CDR3 runs to 15 residues. Trimming at V came to 6 bases and at J to 2 bases, leaving 8 bases not matched to a gene. CDR1 is SNHLY, CDR2 FYNNEI, per germline. As DNA, the CDR3 is TGTGCCAGCAGCCCGTCTGACAGGGGGGCCTACGAGCAGTACTTC. Its translation: CASSPSDRGAYEQYF.

This clone was picked up a small number of times. The CDR3 DNA reads TGTGCCAGCGGGTGGAGCGCCTATGGCTACACCTTC. Amino acid sequence: CASGWSAYGYTF. This rearrangement joins TRBV9 to TRBJ1-2; no definite D call. Per germline, CDR1 SGDLS and CDR2 YYNGEE. The CDR3 has 12 residues. Trimming shortened V by 7 bases and J by 4 bases, and 11 bases separated the two germline ends.

The CDR3 DNA reads as TGTGCCAGCAGCTTGGAGGCTAGCTTCTACGAGCAGTACTTC. Amino acids: CASSLEASFYEQYF. The V gene is TRBV5-4, the J gene TRBJ2-7; maybe TRBD2 (5 bases). The germline CDR1 and CDR2 sequences are SGHNT and YYREEE (reference sequence). The CDR3 is made up of 14 amino acids. Trimming removed 0 bases from V and 3 bases from J, with 10 bases in between. Full variable domain (rest looked up from reference TRBV5-4 and TRBJ2-7): ETGVTQSPTHLIKTRGQQVTLRCSSQSGHNTVSWYQQALGQGPQFIFQYYREEENGRGNFPPRFSGLQFPNYSSELNVNALELDDSALYLCASSLEASFYEQYFGPGTRLTVT.

This clone showed up just once. The chain has TRBV7-8 and TRBJ2-1; 7 positions match TRBD2. There are 11 residues in the CDR3. With V trimmed by 5 bases and J by 12 bases, 4 bases remained unmatched. Germline V gene sequence: CDR1 SGHVS, CDR2 FQNEAQ. CDR3 in amino acids: CASSQRGGQFF. CDR3 in DNA: TGTGCCAGCAGCCAGCGGGGTGGGCAGTTCTTC.

This clone occurred a few times. The chain couples TRBV28 to TRBJ1-6; TRBD1 matches at 7 bases. This CDR3 has 15 amino acids. V was clipped by 5 bases and J by 4 bases; unmatched bases: 5. CDR1 is MDHEN, CDR2 SYDVKM, per germline. For the CDR3, the DNA is TGTGCCAGCAGTACGGGACAGCAATATAATTCACCCCTCCACTTT. It is translated as CASSTGQQYNSPLHF.

The chain joins TRBV30 to TRBJ2-7, with a tentative D call TRBD2 (5 bases). Germline V gene lookup returns CDR1 GTSNPN and CDR2 SVGIG (reference sequence). V was shortened by 0 bases and J by 0 bases, with 12 bases between the two germline ends. This CDR3 is 15 amino acids long. The CDR3 reads CAWSVGLLSSYEQYF. In DNA, the CDR3 is TGTGCCTGGAGTGTCGGACTTTTAAGCTCCTACGAGCAGTACTTC.

The chain recombines TRBV7-9 with TRBJ1-2, with D perhaps matching TRBD1 (6 bases). CDR1 and CDR2 (germline): SEHNR, FQNEAQ (reference sequence). The CDR3 has 15 amino acids. V was trimmed by 5 bases and J by 4 bases, leaving 17 bases between them. CDR3 DNA sequence: TGTGCCAGCAGCCCAGAGGGGGAAAGAAGCTATGGCTACACCTTC. This sequence encodes CASSPEGERSYGYTF.

This chain links TRBV20-1 with TRBJ2-1; 11 positions match TRBD1. The CDR3 spans 15 residues. CDR1 is DFQATT, CDR2 SNEGSKA, per germline (reference sequence). V shed 3 bases and J 4 bases; nucleotides not matched to a gene: 5. CDR3 in DNA: TGCAGTGCTAGTTTGGGACAGGGGGGATACAATGAGCAGTTCTTC. Protein: CSASLGQGGYNEQFF.

The chain links TRBV18 to TRBJ1-2, with TRBD1 matching 8 bases. This CDR3 has 16 amino acids. Germline CDR1 KGHSH, CDR2 LQKENI. V gave up 1 base and J gave up 3 bases; unmatched junction bases: 7. CDR3 residues: CASSPLAGGRDYGYTF. DNA for the CDR3: TGTGCCAGCTCACCACTGGCAGGGGGCCGGGACTATGGCTACACCTTC.

This clone was detected once. CDR3 amino acids: CASRPSGLATDEQYF. For the CDR3, the DNA is TGTGCCAGCAGGCCCTCGGGACTAGCGACAGACGAGCAGTACTTC. The V call is TRBV6-5, the J call TRBJ2-7, with 10 bases that match TRBD2. Germline trimming cut 6 bases from V and 5 bases from J; bases unmatched to any gene: 10. Germline V gives CDR1 MNHEY, CDR2 SVGAGI. The CDR3 is 15 amino acids.

The J gene is TRBJ1-6, the V gene TRBV7-9; weak D call: TRBD1 (5 bases). Trimming removed 3 bases at V and 9 bases at J, with 21 bases between. Germline V gene lookup returns CDR1 SEHNR and CDR2 FQNEAQ (reference sequence). The length of the CDR3 is 17 residues. CDR3: CASSFLVQGVGGSPLHF. CDR3 in DNA: TGTGCCAGCAGCTTTCTTGTCCAGGGTGTAGGCGGTTCACCCCTCCACTTT. Drawing the rest from reference TRBV7-9 and TRBJ1-6, the complete variable domain is DTGVSQNPRHKITKRGQNVTFRCDPISEHNRLYWYRQTLGQGPEFLTYFQNEAQLEKSRLLSDRFSAERPKGSFSTLEIQRTEQGDSAMYLCASSFLVQGVGGSPLHFGNGTRLTVT.

This sequence joins TRBV20-1 and TRBJ1-2; 9 nucleotides match TRBD1. CDR1 is DFQATT, CDR2 SNEGSKA, per germline (reference sequence). This CDR3 region has 13 residues. J gave up 2 bases and V 3 bases, and 1 base lay outside the gene matches. This CDR3 reads CSASGQGNYGYTF. The CDR3 nucleotides are TGCAGTGCTAGTGGACAGGGGAACTATGGCTACACCTTC.

V is TRBV24-1 and J is TRBJ2-3; possibly TRBD1 for D (5 bases). CDR1 is KGHDR, CDR2 SFDVKD, per germline. The length of the CDR3 is 14 residues. V was trimmed by 5 bases and J by 4 bases, leaving 12 bases between them. The CDR3 DNA reads as TGTGCCACCAGTGGGCAGGGTGAGGCAGATACGCAGTATTTT. It translates to CATSGQGEADTQYF.

This clone appeared once. The genes are TRBV30 and TRBJ1-1; D remains ambiguous. This CDR3 contains 12 residues. Germline V gene sequence: CDR1 GTSNPN, CDR2 SVGIG (reference sequence). V gave up 2 bases and J gave up 7 bases, with 11 bases separating them. CDR3: CAWSRSADEAFF. The DNA for the CDR3 is TGTGCCTGGAGTCGCAGCGCTGATGAAGCTTTCTTT. The full variable domain, with the rest looked up from reference TRBV30 and TRBJ1-1, is SQTIHQWPATLVQPVGSPLSLECTVEGTSNPNLYWYRQAAGRGLQLLFYSVGIGQISSEVPQNLSASRPQDRQFILSSKKLLLSDSGFYLCAWSRSADEAFFGQGTRLTVV.

The chain has TRBV10-2 and TRBJ1-2; D not certain. V lost 4 bases, J lost 0 bases, and 9 bases lay in between. The CDR3 consists of 14 residues. Germline CDR1 reads WSHSY; CDR2 reads SAAADI. The CDR3 protein is CASSAWPSNYGYTF. The CDR3 coding sequence is TGCGCCAGCAGTGCTTGGCCTTCTAACTATGGCTACACCTTC.

The rearrangement joins TRBV28 to TRBJ1-2; D remains ambiguous. CDR1 and CDR2 from the germline V gene are MDHEN and SYDVKM. The CDR3 totals 18 residues. Trimming pared 1 base from V and 4 bases from J, leaving 22 bases between. The CDR3 loop reads CASSLSGRTGPSFYGYTF. CDR3 bases: TGTGCCAGCAGTTTATCCGGGAGAACGGGTCCGTCGTTCTATGGCTACACCTTC.

The chain links TRBV19 to TRBJ2-1, with TRBD2 identical over 11 bases. The ends lost 6 bases at V and 9 bases at J; junction bases unmatched: 10. This CDR3 has 15 residues. The germline V gene encodes CDR1 LNHDA and CDR2 SQIVND (reference sequence). The CDR3 sequence: CASRSLAGGVGEQFF. The CDR3 DNA is TGTGCCAGTAGGTCTTTAGCGGGAGGGGTTGGTGAGCAGTTCTTC.

The sample holds one count of this clone. This chain connects TRBV10-1 to TRBJ2-5; 8 bases match TRBD2. V dropped 0 bases and J dropped 10; count of bases not matched to a gene: 13. This CDR3 is built from 16 residues. Germline V gives CDR1 WNHNN, CDR2 SYGVQD (reference sequence). The CDR3 sequence is CASSESCFGGAFIQYF. The CDR3 nucleotides read TGCGCCAGCAGTGAGTCGTGTTTCGGGGGGGCCTTCATCCAGTACTTC.

Worth noting for this clone: Other DNA sequences from this sample encode an identical CDR3 as well. V gene TRBV7-8 combines with J gene TRBJ1-2; no clear D gene. The CDR3 totals 12 residues. V shed 3 bases and J shed 5 bases, with 7 bases lying between them. The germline CDR1 and CDR2 sequences are SGHVS and FQNEAQ. This chain's CDR3 is CASSFEGYGYTF. DNA of the CDR3: TGTGCCAGCAGCTTCGAGGGATATGGCTACACCTTC. Full variable domain (rest looked up from reference TRBV7-8 and TRBJ1-2): GAGVSQSPRYKVAKRGQDVALRCDPISGHVSLFWYQQALGQGPEFLTYFQNEAQLDKSGLPSDRFFAERPEGSVSTLKIQRTQQEDSAVYLCASSFEGYGYTFGSGTRLTVV.